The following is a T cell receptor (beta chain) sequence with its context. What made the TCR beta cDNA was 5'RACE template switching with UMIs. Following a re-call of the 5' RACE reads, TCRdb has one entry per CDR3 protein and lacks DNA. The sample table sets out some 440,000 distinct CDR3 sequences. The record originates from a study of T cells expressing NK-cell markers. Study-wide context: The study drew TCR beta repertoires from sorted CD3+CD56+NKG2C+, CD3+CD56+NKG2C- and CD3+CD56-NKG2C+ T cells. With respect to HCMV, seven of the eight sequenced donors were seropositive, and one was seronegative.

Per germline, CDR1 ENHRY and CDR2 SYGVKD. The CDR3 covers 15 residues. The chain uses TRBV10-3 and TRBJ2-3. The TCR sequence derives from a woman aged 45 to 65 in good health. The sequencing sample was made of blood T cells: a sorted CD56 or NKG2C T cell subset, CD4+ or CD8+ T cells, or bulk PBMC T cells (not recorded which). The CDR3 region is CAISESTVRSDTQYF.